Below, 23 T cell receptor beta chains from the same sample are listed, as sequenced in a study of response to subunit inactivated influenza vaccine. Using its own MiXCR run on the RT-PCR reads, TCRdb lists one record per CDR3 protein. The data contain hundreds of thousands of distinct CDR3 sequences, about 25% of them singletons. The sequences come from CD4+ T cells sorted from PBMCs, collected about 5 days after vaccination. The receptor set was obtained from a man aged 50 to 59 who received an inactivated influenza vaccine.

This clonotype has a handful of counts. The chain is built from TRBV29-1 and TRBJ1-4; no clear D. V gave up 1 base and J gave up 2 bases, with 11 bases separating them. CDR3 size: 15 residues. Germline CDR1 and CDR2: SQVTM and ANQGSEA. CDR3 nucleotides: TGCAGCGTTGAAGTTGAAGGAGATACTAATGAAAAACTGTTTTTT. Residues: CSVEVEGDTNEKLFF.

This clonotype was counted only a few times. V is TRBV20-1 and J is TRBJ2-4; 13 bases fit TRBD2. With 5 bases clipped from V and 0 bases from J, the junction kept 7 bases outside the gene matches. CDR3 size: 17 residues. Germline lookup yields CDR1 DFQATT and CDR2 SNEGSKA (reference sequence). The CDR3 is CSAPGTSGTLAKNIQYF. DNA for the CDR3: TGCAGTGCTCCCGGGACTAGCGGGACACTAGCCAAAAACATTCAGTACTTC.

This chain links TRBV20-1 with TRBJ2-7; D remains ambiguous. The germline gives CDR1 DFQATT, CDR2 SNEGSKA (reference sequence). V was shortened by 0 bases and J by 7 bases, with 7 bases between the two germline ends. This CDR3 spans 11 amino acids. CDR3 DNA: TGCAGTGCTAGAGATGGTCGGGAGCAGTACTTC. Residues: CSARDGREQYF.

This clonotype was observed a single time. The chain uses TRBV10-3 and TRBJ2-5; D may be TRBD2 (6 bases). Trimming cost V 4 bases and J 4 bases, with 13 bases left between them. Germline V CDR1 and CDR2: ENHRY, SYGVKD. The CDR3 is 14 amino acids. The CDR3 loop reads CAISGGGERETQYF. The CDR3 coding sequence is TGTGCCATCAGTGGAGGCGGGGAACGAGAGACCCAGTACTTC.

This chain joins TRBV14 and TRBJ1-1; TRBD1 might be the D (6 bases). The CDR3 runs 14 residues. CDR1 is SGHDN and CDR2 is FVKESK in the germline V gene. Trimming took off 3 bases at V and 3 bases at J, with 11 bases between the two ends. This CDR3 reads CASSQTDRYTEAFF. CDR3 nucleotide sequence: TGTGCCAGCAGCCAGACGGACAGATACACTGAAGCTTTCTTT.

This clonotype occurred a few times. This chain uses TRBV7-9 with TRBJ1-1, with TRBD1 matching over 7 bases. J was trimmed by 8 bases and V by 5 bases; bases with no gene match: 11. Germline loops: CDR1 SEHNR, CDR2 FQNEAQ (reference sequence). The length of the CDR3 is 14 residues. CDR3 protein: CASSHALLQGEAFF. CDR3 nucleotides: TGTGCCAGCAGCCACGCCTTATTACAGGGGGAAGCTTTCTTT. The full variable domain, its missing parts supplied by reference TRBV7-9 and TRBJ1-1, is DTGVSQNPRHKITKRGQNVTFRCDPISEHNRLYWYRQTLGQGPEFLTYFQNEAQLEKSRLLSDRFSAERPKGSFSTLEIQRTEQGDSAMYLCASSHALLQGEAFFGQGTRLTVV.

In its sample, this clonotype was seen a few times. The V and J genes are TRBV20-1 and TRBJ2-3, with TRBD1 matching 10 bases. The CDR3 length is 16 residues. Trimming at V came to 4 bases and at J to 4 bases, leaving 11 bases not matched to a gene. Germline CDR1 reads DFQATT; CDR2 reads SNEGSKA (reference sequence). The CDR3 DNA reads as TGCAGTGCTACCACCCGGGACAGGGGATCCCCAGATACGCAGTATTTT. Translated: CSATTRDRGSPDTQYF.

A few counts support this clonotype. This rearrangement joins TRBV15 to TRBJ2-1, with a tentative D call TRBD2 (5 bases). Germline V lookup: CDR1 LNHNV, CDR2 YYDKDF (reference sequence). V dropped 0 bases and J dropped 4 bases, with 10 bases sitting between them. The length of the CDR3 is 15 residues. CDR3 DNA sequence: TGTGCCACCAGCAGAGATCTAGCCAGATACAATGAGCAGTTCTTC. Translated: CATSRDLARYNEQFF.

The chain combines TRBV3-1 with TRBJ2-7; 9 positions match TRBD1. Trimming at V came to 2 bases and at J to 1 base, leaving 6 bases not matched to a gene. Germline CDR1 LGHDT, CDR2 YNNKEL (reference sequence). This CDR3 has 16 amino acids. The CDR3 region is CASSQFAGTGSYEQYF. The CDR3 DNA is TGTGCCAGCAGCCAATTCGCCGGGACAGGGTCCTACGAGCAGTACTTC.

This clonotype was seen a handful of times. The chain uses TRBV4-3 and TRBJ2-1, with 9 bases identical to TRBD2. This CDR3 is 16 amino acids long. Germline V gene lookup returns CDR1 LGHNA and CDR2 YSLEER. V trimming: 1 base; J trimming: 4 bases; junction bases outside the gene matches: 5. CDR3 sequence (DNA): TGCGCCAGCAGCCAAGCTGCGGGGGGGGCGTACAATGAGCAGTTCTTC. Amino acid sequence: CASSQAAGGAYNEQFF.

The chain carries TRBV29-1 and TRBJ1-1, with D unresolved. This CDR3 contains 14 residues. From germline, CDR1 is SQVTM and CDR2 ANQGSEA. With 1 base removed from V and 6 bases from J, the gap between germline ends came to 15 bases. The CDR3 sequence is CSVEARSSGSEAFF. CDR3 bases: TGCAGCGTTGAAGCCCGTTCCTCTGGCTCTGAAGCTTTCTTT.

There are many counts of this clonotype. This sequence joins TRBV10-3 and TRBJ2-7; D may match TRBD1 or TRBD2 (6 bases each). Trimming left V 5 bases short and J 4 bases short, with 15 bases between. CDR1 ENHRY and CDR2 SYGVKD come from the germline V gene. The CDR3 spans 14 residues. The CDR3 region is CAISPAGGGYEQYF. The CDR3 coding sequence is TGTGCCATCAGTCCCGCTGGAGGGGGGTACGAGCAGTACTTC.

This chain uses TRBV6-1 with TRBJ2-7; the match to TRBD1 covers 8 bases. The germline V gene has CDR1 MNHNS and CDR2 SASEGT. CDR3 length equals 15 residues. The trim removed 6 bases at V and 2 bases at J, leaving 9 bases unmatched. The CDR3 is CASRGQGVGTYEQYF. Here the CDR3 DNA reads TGTGCCAGCAGAGGACAGGGAGTCGGGACCTACGAGCAGTACTTC.

This clonotype has more than one count but fewer than ten. The chain couples TRBV7-9 to TRBJ2-3; D is possibly TRBD1 (6 bases). Germline CDR1 is SEHNR and CDR2 is FQNEAQ (reference sequence). This CDR3 has 11 amino acids. The CDR3 sequence is CAYRERDTQYF. DNA for the CDR3: TGTGCATACAGGGAAAGAGATACGCAGTATTTT.

Comment on this clonotype: The junction differs from germline at one of its ends, possibly a read error. The V call is TRBV10-3, the J call TRBJ1-5; weak D call: TRBD1 (5 bases). The CDR3 is made up of 14 amino acids. CDR1 ENHRY and CDR2 SYGVKD come from the germline V gene. Here the CDR3 reads CAISEAGNGQPQHF. CDR3 coding DNA: TGTGCCATTAGTGAAGCAGGGAACGGGCAGCCCCAGCATTTT.

The rearrangement joins TRBV6-5 to TRBJ1-2; D is possibly TRBD1 (6 bases). The V end was cut by 0 bases, the J end by 5 bases, with 13 bases between. In germline, CDR1 is MNHEY, CDR2 SVGAGI. This CDR3 spans 15 amino acids. The CDR3 bases are TGTGCCAGCAGTTACTCCGAAGGGGGGTGGTATGGCTACACCTTC. Amino acid sequence: CASSYSEGGWYGYTF.

The rearrangement uses TRBV6-2 or TRBV6-3 and TRBJ2-1, with D possibly being TRBD1 (6 bases). Trimming left V 2 bases short and J 4 bases short, with 15 bases between. Germline V lookup: CDR1 MNHEY, CDR2 SVGEGT. This CDR3 comprises 16 residues. The CDR3 sequence is CASSYGQGHLYNEQFF. CDR3 sequence (DNA): TGTGCCAGCAGTTACGGTCAGGGACACCTATACAATGAGCAGTTCTTC.

This chain uses TRBV4-3 with TRBJ2-1; the match to TRBD2 covers 16 bases. V lost 5 bases and J lost 6; bases outside the gene matches: 16. Germline CDR1 LGHNA, CDR2 YSLEER. The CDR3 extends over 20 amino acids. CDR3 sequence (DNA): TGCGCCAGCAGCTCTAGTCCGGGACTAGCGGGAGGGCTGTGGGGCAATGAGCAGTTCTTC. Its translation: CASSSSPGLAGGLWGNEQFF.

The V and J genes are TRBV18 and TRBJ2-3; 7 bases map to TRBD1. CDR1 and CDR2 from the germline V gene are KGHSH and LQKENI. The CDR3 is 16 amino acids. V lost 3 bases, J lost 0 bases, and 6 bases stayed unmatched. The CDR3, as DNA: TGTGCCAGCTCACCTCCGGGACAGCCTAGCACAGATACGCAGTATTTT. It encodes CASSPPGQPSTDTQYF.

This clonotype was seen ten or more times. V and J are TRBV18 and TRBJ2-2, with TRBD1 identical over 7 bases. The CDR3 has 14 residues. Germline V gene data show CDR1 as KGHSH and CDR2 as LQKENI. Germline trimming cut 4 bases from V and 5 bases from J; bases unmatched to any gene: 4. CDR3 protein: CASSQTGATGELFF. The CDR3 coding sequence is TGTGCCAGCTCACAAACAGGGGCAACCGGGGAGCTGTTTTTT.

Only a few counts were recorded for this clonotype. The chain links TRBV24-1 to TRBJ2-3, with 7 bases fitting TRBD1. Germline V gene sequence: CDR1 KGHDR, CDR2 SFDVKD. The V segment lost 4 bases and the J segment 3 bases; nucleotides outside the gene matches: 9. CDR3 length equals 16 residues. The CDR3 nucleotides are TGTGCCACCAGTGACCAAACAGGGGTTCATACAGATACGCAGTATTTT. This codes for CATSDQTGVHTDTQYF.

This clonotype has just a few counts. Relative to the germline gene, one junction end is altered; a read error may explain this. The chain joins TRBV10-3 to TRBJ2-3; 10 bases align to TRBD2. Per germline, CDR1 ENHRY and CDR2 SYGVKD. This CDR3 region has 15 residues. CDR3 loop: CAISEISSSGSLVRF. CDR3 in DNA: TGTGCCATCAGTGAGATTAGTTCTAGCGGGAGTTTAGTACGTTTT.

This chain uses TRBV7-8 with TRBJ1-4; D gene unclear. There are 15 residues in the CDR3. From germline, CDR1 is SGHVS and CDR2 FQNEAQ. Between the trimmed V and J ends, which lost 0 bases and 7 bases, there was a span of 12 bases. DNA for the CDR3: TGTGCCAGCAGCTTAGCGGCGGCCGCGGGTGAAAAACTGTTTTTT. Protein: CASSLAAAAGEKLFF.